This T cell receptor (beta chain) is drawn from a study of T cells in women clearing cervical HPV infection. Overall study: Controls gave blood once infection was undetectable; cases at lesion identification.

Repertoires were generated with immunoSEQ multiplex PCR, while TCRdb's copy carries only in-frame clones and drops some. The repertoire shows about 28,000 clones; the top ten hold 15% to 20%. This clonotype was sampled from a woman between 18 and 69 years old with a cervical HPV16 infection that either progressed to CIN3+ or cleared (not recorded which). The sample comprised blood buffy coat.

The sequenced part of the CDR3 DNA is TGTGCCAGCAGCCATGCCCCCAGGGCCCAAGAGACC. Translated, it gives CASSHAPRAQET. The whole CDR3 sequence reads CASSHAPRAQETQYF. This chain links TRBV7-3 with TRBJ2-5; perhaps TRBD1 as D (5 bases). The read terminates 3 residues ahead of where the CDR3 ends, so the germline J gene completes it. The CDR3 has 15 residues. Looked up from germline, CDR1 is SGHTA and CDR2 is FQGTGA. Trimming shortened V by 5 bases and J by 1 base, and 14 bases separated the two germline ends.